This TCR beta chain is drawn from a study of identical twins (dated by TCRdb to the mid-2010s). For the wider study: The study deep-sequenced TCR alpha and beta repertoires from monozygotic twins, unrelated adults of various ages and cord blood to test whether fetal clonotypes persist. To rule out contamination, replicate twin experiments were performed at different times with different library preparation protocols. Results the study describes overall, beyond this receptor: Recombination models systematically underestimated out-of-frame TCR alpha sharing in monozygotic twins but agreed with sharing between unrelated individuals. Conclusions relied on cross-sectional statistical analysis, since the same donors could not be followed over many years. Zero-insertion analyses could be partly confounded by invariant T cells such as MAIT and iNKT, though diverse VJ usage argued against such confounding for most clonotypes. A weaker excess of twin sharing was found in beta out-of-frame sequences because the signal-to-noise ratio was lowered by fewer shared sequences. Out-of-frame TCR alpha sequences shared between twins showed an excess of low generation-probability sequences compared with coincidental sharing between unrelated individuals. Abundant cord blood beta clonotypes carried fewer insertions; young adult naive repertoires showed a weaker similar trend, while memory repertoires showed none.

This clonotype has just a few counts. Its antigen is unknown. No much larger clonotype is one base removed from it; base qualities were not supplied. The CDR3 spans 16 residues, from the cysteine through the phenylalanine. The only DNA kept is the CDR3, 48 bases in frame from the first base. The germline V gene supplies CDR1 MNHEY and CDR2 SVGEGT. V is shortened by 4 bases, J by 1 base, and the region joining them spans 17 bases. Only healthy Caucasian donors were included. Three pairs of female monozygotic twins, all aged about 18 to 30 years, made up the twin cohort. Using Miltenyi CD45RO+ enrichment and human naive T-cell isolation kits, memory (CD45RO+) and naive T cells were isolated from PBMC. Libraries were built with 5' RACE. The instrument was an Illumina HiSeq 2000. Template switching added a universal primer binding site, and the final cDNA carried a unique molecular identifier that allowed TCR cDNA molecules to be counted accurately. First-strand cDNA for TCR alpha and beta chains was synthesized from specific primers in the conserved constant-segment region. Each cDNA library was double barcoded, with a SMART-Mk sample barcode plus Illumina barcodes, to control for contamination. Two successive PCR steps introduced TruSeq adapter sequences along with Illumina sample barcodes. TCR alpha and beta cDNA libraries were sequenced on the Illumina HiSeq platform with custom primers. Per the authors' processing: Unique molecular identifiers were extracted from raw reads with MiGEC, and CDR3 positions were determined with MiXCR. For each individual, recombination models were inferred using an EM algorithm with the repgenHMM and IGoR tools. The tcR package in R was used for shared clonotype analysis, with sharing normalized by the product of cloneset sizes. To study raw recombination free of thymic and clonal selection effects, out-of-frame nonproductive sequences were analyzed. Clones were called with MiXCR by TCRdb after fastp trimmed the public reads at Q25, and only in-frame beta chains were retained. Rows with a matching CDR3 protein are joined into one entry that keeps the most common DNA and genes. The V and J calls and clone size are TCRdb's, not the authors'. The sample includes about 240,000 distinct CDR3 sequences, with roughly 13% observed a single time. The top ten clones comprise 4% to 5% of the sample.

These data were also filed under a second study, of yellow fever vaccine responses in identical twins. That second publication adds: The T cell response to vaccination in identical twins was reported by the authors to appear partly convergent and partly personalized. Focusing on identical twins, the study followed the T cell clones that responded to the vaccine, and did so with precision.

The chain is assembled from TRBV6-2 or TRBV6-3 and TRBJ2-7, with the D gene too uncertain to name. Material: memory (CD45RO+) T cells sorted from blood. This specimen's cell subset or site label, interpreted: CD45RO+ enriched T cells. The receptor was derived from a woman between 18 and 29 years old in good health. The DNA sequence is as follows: TGTGCCAGCAGTTCTACCGGTGCTATCAGATCCTACGAGCAGTACTTC. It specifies CASSSTGAIRSYEQYF.